This passage covers 7 T cell receptor beta chains from one sample sequenced in a study of CD8 T cells in ankylosing spondylitis (TCRdb year 2017). Libraries were constructed by 5' RACE. Sequenced on an Illumina HiSeq 2500. TCRdb applied fastp at Q25 and MiXCR to the public reads, then kept only in-frame beta chains. Entries are consolidated by CDR3 protein sequence, retaining the most common genes and DNA. Recorded for this sample are around 150,000 distinct CDR3 sequences; about a third of them occurred a single time. Around 6.2% of the sample lies in the top ten. The sample consisted of synovial fluid, either unsorted or a sorted T cell fraction (not recorded which). These receptor sequences come from a male donor with ankylosing spondylitis.

The chain links TRBV30 to TRBJ2-3; D unresolved. V was pared by 1 base and J by 2 bases, with 10 bases between. The V gene's germline CDR1 is GTSNPN and CDR2 SVGIG (reference sequence). CDR3 length: 14 residues. CDR3 nucleotides: TGTGCCTGGAGTGCCGGACCGATCACAGATACGCAGTATTTT. Translation: CAWSAGPITDTQYF.

The CDR3 sequence is CASTLIAGPTTDTQYF. DNA of the CDR3: TGCGCCAGCACCCTAATAGCGGGTCCGACCACAGATACGCAGTATTTT. The chain links TRBV5-1 to TRBJ2-3; TRBD2 agrees at 7 bases. Germline CDR1 and CDR2: SGHRS and YFSETQ. This CDR3 spans 16 amino acids. V trimming: 6 bases; J trimming: 2 bases; junction bases outside the gene matches: 12.

This clonotype was counted at least ten times. V is TRBV12-3 or TRBV12-4 and J is TRBJ2-3; weak D call: TRBD1 (6 bases). The CDR3 totals 13 residues. The ends were cut back, 7 bases at V and 4 bases at J, with 12 bases in the middle. CDR3 nucleotide sequence: TGTGCCAGCACACGACAGGAGGCAGATACGCAGTATTTT. Its protein is CASTRQEADTQYF.

Many counts were recorded for this clonotype. This sequence joins TRBV16 and TRBJ1-1, with D perhaps matching TRBD1 (5 bases). V lost 3 bases to trimming and J lost 4 bases, with 15 bases between them. CDR1 KGHSY and CDR2 FQNENV come from the germline V gene. This CDR3 contains 15 residues. The chain's CDR3 is CASSQGVGPGTEAFF. In DNA, the CDR3 is TGTGCCAGCAGCCAGGGAGTGGGGCCTGGCACTGAAGCTTTCTTT.

This clonotype showed up many times. The genes are TRBV5-1 and TRBJ1-1; D perhaps matches TRBD1 (6 bases). Germline lookup yields CDR1 SGHRS and CDR2 YFSETQ. V lost 0 bases and J 5 bases, leaving 11 bases between the germline ends. The CDR3 runs to 14 residues. The DNA for the CDR3 is TGCGCCAGCAGCTTGGAAGGGGGGCAGACTGAAGCTTTCTTT. This codes for CASSLEGGQTEAFF. Using reference TRBV5-1 and TRBJ1-1 for the parts outside the CDR3, the full variable domain is KAGVTQTPRYLIKTRGQQVTLSCSPISGHRSVSWYQQTPGQGLQFLFEYFSETQRNKGNFPGRFSGRQFSNSRSEMNVSTLELGDSALYLCASSLEGGQTEAFFGQGTRLTVV.

This clonotype appeared a few times. This chain links TRBV5-5 with TRBJ2-5; D remains unclear. The germline V gene encodes CDR1 SGHKS and CDR2 YYEKEE (reference sequence). This CDR3 is 15 amino acids long. Trimming pared 2 bases from V and 0 bases from J, leaving 11 bases between. The chain's CDR3 is CASSFKGSHQETQYF. The CDR3 region has the DNA TGTGCCAGCAGCTTTAAAGGCAGCCACCAAGAGACCCAGTACTTC.

This clonotype was counted ten times or more. This chain connects TRBV12-3 or TRBV12-4 to TRBJ2-4; TRBD1 might be the D (7 bases). The CDR3 is made up of 15 amino acids. The V gene lost 6 bases and the J gene lost 0 bases, with 12 bases spanning the gap. This CDR3 is CASSRQGLAKNIQYF. Here the CDR3 DNA reads TGTGCCAGCAGCCGACAGGGACTAGCCAAAAACATTCAGTACTTC.